The entry that follows covers one T cell receptor (beta chain) sequence. The antigen is unknown. The CDR3 extends over 16 amino acids. After removal of 2 bases from V and 5 bases from J, the junction contained 5 bases not matched to a gene. Germline V gives CDR1 MNHEY, CDR2 SVGAGI. Single viable CD3+CD4+CD8-CD45RO+ cells were sorted as the memory CD4+ T cells. The data derive from a study of memory CD4+ T cells and cytomegalovirus serostatus. Study-wide background: Healthy Belgian adult donors included fewer than 10 CMV-positive and fewer than 25 CMV-negative people. Study-level findings and limits: About 40% of the roughly 160 known CMV-associated TCRbeta sequences appeared in CD4+ memory.

Original data processing: After removing out-of-frame reads, 2.3 million or so distinct TCRbeta sequences remained. Sequencing was performed with immunoSEQ multiplex PCR; in TCRdb, only in-frame clones are kept and a portion is missing. The V and J calls and clone size were taken over from that table, and D and trimming were inferred from the DNA. The sample has 85,000 to 100,000 clones; about four fifths are singletons. This chain connects TRBV6-5 to TRBJ1-4; TRBD1 agrees at 10 bases. The sequenced material came from memory CD4+ T cells from blood. This sequence originates from an adult in good health and CMV-seropositive. The CDR3 coding sequence is TGTGCCAGCAGTTACATAAGGACAGGGGGGAATGAAAAACTGTTTTTT. Translation: CASSYIRTGGNEKLFF.